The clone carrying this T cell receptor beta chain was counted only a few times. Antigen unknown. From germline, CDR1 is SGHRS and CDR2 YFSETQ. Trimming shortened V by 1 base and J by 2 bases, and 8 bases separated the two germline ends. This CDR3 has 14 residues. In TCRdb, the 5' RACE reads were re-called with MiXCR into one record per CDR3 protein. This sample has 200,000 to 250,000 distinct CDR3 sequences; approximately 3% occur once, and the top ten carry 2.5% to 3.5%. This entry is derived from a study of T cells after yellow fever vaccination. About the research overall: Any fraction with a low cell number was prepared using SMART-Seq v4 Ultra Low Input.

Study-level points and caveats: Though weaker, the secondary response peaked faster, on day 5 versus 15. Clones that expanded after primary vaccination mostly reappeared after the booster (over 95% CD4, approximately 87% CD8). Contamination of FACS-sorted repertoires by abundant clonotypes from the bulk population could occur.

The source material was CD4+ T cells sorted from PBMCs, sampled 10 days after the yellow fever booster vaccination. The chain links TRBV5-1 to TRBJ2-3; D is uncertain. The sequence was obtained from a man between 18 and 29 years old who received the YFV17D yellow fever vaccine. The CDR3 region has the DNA TGCGCCAGCAGCTTGCGCACGAACACAGATACGCAGTATTTT. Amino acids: CASSLRTNTDTQYF.